The 24 T cell receptor beta chains reported below all come from one sample, sequenced in a study of regulatory T cells in long-lasting Graves disease. The time point here: newly diagnosed GD, antithyroid drugs for less than 3 months. Following extraction of RNA from PBMCs, that RNA was used to make the TCR library. Researchers made TCR beta libraries by using iRepertoire HTBI primers and running Arm-PCR on CDR3 regions. Each CDR3 protein gets one entry after TCRdb re-called the multiplex PCR reads with MiXCR. The sample has roughly 610,000 distinct CDR3 sequences, roughly 15% seen once. This sample also belongs to another study, concerning T cells in Graves' hyperthyroidism and ophthalmopathy.

Source: peripheral blood mononuclear cells (PBMCs), taken at new diagnosis, from a patient treated with antithyroid drugs. Receptors originate from a woman younger than 45 with Graves disease.

This clonotype was counted at least ten times. The chain couples TRBV7-9 to TRBJ1-1; no clear D. The ends were cut back, 5 bases at V and 5 bases at J, with 21 bases in the middle. CDR1 and CDR2 (germline): SEHNR, FQNEAQ (reference sequence). The CDR3 length is 16 residues. Here the CDR3 DNA reads TGTGCCAGCAGCCCTCGGGGAGGCCTCGCGGCTACTGAAGCTTTCTTT. Translation: CASSPRGGLAATEAFF.

This clonotype was seen at least ten times. J is TRBJ2-7 and V is TRBV2; a possible D gene is TRBD2 (7 bases). This CDR3 contains 14 residues. V shed 5 bases and J shed 3 bases, with 14 bases lying between them. Germline values: CDR1 SNHLY, CDR2 FYNNEI. The CDR3 DNA is TGTGCCAGCAGTTGGGGGGCGGGAGACTACGAGCAGTACTTC. Residues: CASSWGAGDYEQYF. Filled out from reference TRBV2 and TRBJ2-7, the complete variable domain reads EPEVTQTPSHQVTQMGQEVILRCVPISNHLYFYWYRQILGQKVEFLVSFYNNEISEKSEIFDDQFSVERPDGSNFTLKIRSTKLEDSAMYFCASSWGAGDYEQYFGPGTRLTVT.

Turning to this clonotype: This may be a read error, as it is one base from a much larger clone. The gene calls are TRBV10-3 and TRBJ2-1, with 7 bases fitting TRBD2. Germline V gives CDR1 ENHRY, CDR2 SYGVKD. This CDR3 contains 14 residues. The CDR3 nucleotides read TGTGCCATCAGTGTCCAGCGGGGTACCGATGAGCGGTTCTTC. It specifies CAISVQRGTDERFF.

This clonotype was seen more than once but under ten times. CDR3 protein: CASSIASAGYEQYF. As DNA, the CDR3 is TGTGCCAGTAGTATAGCCTCGGCGGGCTACGAGCAGTACTTC. The chain uses TRBV19 and TRBJ2-7; a weak D match, TRBD2 (5 bases). Germline CDR1 and CDR2: LNHDA and SQIVND (reference sequence). Trimming removed 1 base from V and 3 bases from J, with 10 bases in between. The CDR3 has 14 amino acids.

Ten or more counts support this clonotype. The chain carries TRBV20-1 and TRBJ1-2, with D hard to call. Trimming pared 3 bases from V and 2 bases from J, leaving 7 bases between. The CDR3 spans 12 residues. Germline V gene sequence: CDR1 DFQATT, CDR2 SNEGSKA (reference sequence). The CDR3 region has the DNA TGCAGTGCTAGGCCGGGGAACTATGGCTACACCTTC. Translating it yields CSARPGNYGYTF.

This clonotype was observed at least ten times. The V and J genes are TRBV6-2 or TRBV6-3 and TRBJ2-7, with 10 bases aligning to TRBD1. CDR1 and CDR2 from the germline V gene are MNHEY and SVGEGT. The junction had 6 bases not matched to a gene; V was cut back by 6 bases and J by 4 bases. This CDR3 has 14 amino acids. CDR3: CASRPTGGDYEQYF. As DNA, the CDR3 is TGTGCCAGCAGACCGACAGGGGGCGATTACGAGCAGTACTTC.

This clonotype was found a few times. The rearrangement uses TRBV20-1 and TRBJ1-2, with D uncertain. CDR3 length equals 15 residues. The V gene lost 7 bases and the J gene lost 1 base, with 19 bases spanning the gap. Germline values: CDR1 DFQATT, CDR2 SNEGSKA (reference sequence). DNA for the CDR3: TGCAGTGTTCCCCTACCTGGAGAAAGTAACTATGGCTACACCTTC. Amino acid sequence: CSVPLPGESNYGYTF.

Ten or more counts support this clonotype. V usage is TRBV20-1 and J usage is TRBJ2-1, with 8 bases that match TRBD2. The CDR3 covers 14 residues. V lost 1 base and J lost 7; bases outside the gene matches: 6. Germline V gene lookup returns CDR1 DFQATT and CDR2 SNEGSKA (reference sequence). CDR3 sequence reads: CSARASGRRNEQFF. The CDR3 DNA is TGCAGTGCTAGAGCCAGCGGGAGACGAAATGAGCAGTTCTTC.

This clonotype has ten or more counts. The rearrangement joins TRBV2 to TRBJ2-1; maybe TRBD2 (5 bases). Germline-derived CDR1 and CDR2 are SNHLY and FYNNEI. V was pared by 11 bases and J by 6 bases, with 23 bases between. The CDR3 consists of 15 residues. The CDR3 nucleotides read TGTGCCGGAGCGAGAGGGCTGATCGGGGTCAATGAGCAGTTCTTC. Translating gives CAGARGLIGVNEQFF. The whole variable domain, remainder taken from reference TRBV2 and TRBJ2-1, is EPEVTQTPSHQVTQMGQEVILRCVPISNHLYFYWYRQILGQKVEFLVSFYNNEISEKSEIFDDQFSVERPDGSNFTLKIRSTKLEDSAMYFCAGARGLIGVNEQFFGPGTRLTVL.

In this sample, this clonotype turned up a few times. The CDR3 DNA is TGTGCCAGCTCACTCGGTTGGGGCCAAGAGACCCAGTACTTC. Translating it yields CASSLGWGQETQYF. This chain joins TRBV7-2 and TRBJ2-5; D call uncertain. Germline loops: CDR1 SGHTA, CDR2 FQGNSA. The CDR3 sequence is 14 residues long. V was shortened by 8 bases and J by 1 base, with 14 bases between the two germline ends.

In this sample, this clonotype turned up many times. J is TRBJ1-4 and V is TRBV2; tentative D call: TRBD1 (5 bases). The germline V gene has CDR1 SNHLY and CDR2 FYNNEI. This CDR3 contains 21 residues. V lost 0 bases, J lost 0 bases, and 23 bases lay in between. CDR3 sequence (DNA): TGTGCCAGCAGTGAAGCGCTTCTTCATTGGGGACGAGGCTCAACTAATGAAAAACTGTTTTTT. Its translation: CASSEALLHWGRGSTNEKLFF.

This clonotype was observed a handful of times. The chain carries TRBV2 and TRBJ1-6; D unclear. Germline V gene data show CDR1 as SNHLY and CDR2 as FYNNEI. Trimming left V 7 bases short and J 7 bases short, with 20 bases between. CDR3 length: 16 residues. For the CDR3, the DNA is TGTGCCAGCACCCCCACGGGTCCAGTTCTCAATTCACCCCTCCACTTT. Residues: CASTPTGPVLNSPLHF.

Many counts were recorded for this clonotype. The chain links TRBV6-1 to TRBJ1-1; possible D gene TRBD1, 5 bases. This CDR3 region has 16 residues. Trimming pared 2 bases from V and 3 bases from J, leaving 16 bases between. Germline loops: CDR1 MNHNS, CDR2 SASEGT. CDR3 DNA sequence: TGTGCCAGCAGTGAACGCCAGGGCGGGACGGACACTGAAGCTTTCTTT. Translated, it gives CASSERQGGTDTEAFF.

This clonotype was recorded at least ten times. The J gene is TRBJ1-5, the V gene TRBV6-5; the D is unclear. V gave up 5 bases and J gave up 8 bases, with 19 bases separating them. CDR1 MNHEY and CDR2 SVGAGI come from the germline V gene. The CDR3 is 15 residues long. For the CDR3, the DNA is TGTGCCAGCAGTCACACGAGGACGGTCAACAAGCCCCAGCATTTT. It specifies CASSHTRTVNKPQHF.

A few counts support this clonotype. The chain links TRBV18 to TRBJ1-4; D is possibly TRBD1 (6 bases). Germline loops: CDR1 KGHSH, CDR2 LQKENI. The length of the CDR3 is 13 residues. With 10 bases removed from V and 8 bases from J, the gap between germline ends came to 17 bases. The CDR3 DNA reads TGTGCCACTACCGGGACAAAAGGGGAAAAACTGTTTTTT. Translation: CATTGTKGEKLFF. Full variable domain (rest looked up from reference TRBV18 and TRBJ1-4): NAGVMQNPRHLVRRRGQEARLRCSPMKGHSHVYWYRQLPEEGLKFMVYLQKENIIDESGMPKERFSAEFPKEGPSILRIQQVVRGDSAAYFCATTGTKGEKLFFGSGTQLSVL.

Ten or more counts support this clonotype. The rearrangement links TRBV28 to TRBJ2-7, with D hard to call. V gave up 3 bases and J gave up 3 bases, with 6 bases separating them. This CDR3 comprises 12 residues. From germline, CDR1 is MDHEN and CDR2 SYDVKM. The CDR3 reads CASSFEVYEQYF. The CDR3 DNA reads TGTGCCAGCAGTTTCGAAGTCTACGAGCAGTACTTC.

This clonotype was seen repeatedly, ten times or more. The gene calls are TRBV19 and TRBJ1-5; D is unclear. Germline V gene lookup returns CDR1 LNHDA and CDR2 SQIVND (reference sequence). This CDR3 contains 14 residues. The V gene lost 3 bases and the J gene lost 9 bases, with 15 bases spanning the gap. The DNA for the CDR3 is TGTGCCAGTAGTATCCAGGTGTCATATCCGCCCCAGCATTTT. This sequence encodes CASSIQVSYPPQHF.

To note about this clonotype: One end of the junction does not line up with germline, which may come from a read error. V gene TRBV27 combines with J gene TRBJ2-5, with 7 bases that match TRBD2. Germline CDR1 is MNHEY and CDR2 is SMNVEV (reference sequence). CDR3 length equals 16 residues. DNA for the CDR3: TGTGCCAGCAGAAACTTGACTCTAGCGGCGCAAGAGGCCCAGTACTTC. Its translation: CASRNLTLAAQEAQYF.

The rearrangement uses TRBV7-2 and TRBJ2-2, with D perhaps TRBD1 (5 bases). Germline lookup yields CDR1 SGHTA and CDR2 FQGNSA. Deletions cut 2 bases from V and 7 bases from J, with 14 bases between. This CDR3 comprises 15 residues. This chain's CDR3 is CASSLNKGAVGELFF. The CDR3 DNA reads as TGTGCCAGCAGCTTAAACAAAGGGGCCGTCGGGGAGCTGTTTTTT.

This clonotype was picked up a small number of times. The CDR3 bases are TGTGCCAGTAGACAGGGGGTAATAGCCAAAAACATTCAGTACTTC. Translated, it gives CASRQGVIAKNIQYF. The chain recombines TRBV19 with TRBJ2-4; TRBD1 agrees at 8 bases. The ends lost 6 bases at V and 0 bases at J; junction bases unmatched: 4. This CDR3 is built from 15 residues. The germline CDR1 and CDR2 sequences are LNHDA and SQIVND (reference sequence).

This clonotype was seen at least ten times. The chain links TRBV2 to TRBJ1-2; 7 bases fit TRBD1. In germline, CDR1 is SNHLY, CDR2 FYNNEI. The V and J ends lost 9 bases and 5 bases, in that order; junction bases with no gene match: 9. The CDR3 totals 13 residues. CDR3 amino acids: CARYPGQLYGYTF. CDR3 nucleotide sequence: TGTGCCAGATACCCGGGACAGCTATATGGCTACACCTTC.

This clonotype was detected a few times. The chain uses TRBV20-1 and TRBJ1-2; unclear D gene. The CDR3 loop spans 12 amino acids. Germline lookup yields CDR1 DFQATT and CDR2 SNEGSKA (reference sequence). Deletions cut 4 bases from V and 4 bases from J, with 10 bases between. CDR3: CSAMDQPYGYTF. For the CDR3, the DNA is TGCAGTGCTATGGACCAGCCCTATGGCTACACCTTC.

This clonotype was observed at least ten times. V and J are TRBV18 and TRBJ2-1; 8 nucleotides match TRBD2. Unmatched junction bases numbered 0, after V lost 2 bases and J lost 6 bases. CDR3 length: 13 residues. CDR1 is KGHSH and CDR2 is LQKENI in the germline V gene. The CDR3 nucleotides read TGTGCCAGCTCACCAGGACTAGCCAATGAGCAGTTCTTC. Translated, it gives CASSPGLANEQFF.

This clonotype was picked up a small number of times. V gene TRBV18 combines with J gene TRBJ1-2; D is ambiguous. V was cut by 3 bases and J by 8 bases, with 13 bases left in between. Looked up from germline, CDR1 is KGHSH and CDR2 is LQKENI. This CDR3 contains 13 residues. The CDR3 reads CASSPDQAVGYTF. The CDR3 DNA follows: TGTGCCAGCTCACCGGACCAGGCGGTGGGCTACACCTTC.